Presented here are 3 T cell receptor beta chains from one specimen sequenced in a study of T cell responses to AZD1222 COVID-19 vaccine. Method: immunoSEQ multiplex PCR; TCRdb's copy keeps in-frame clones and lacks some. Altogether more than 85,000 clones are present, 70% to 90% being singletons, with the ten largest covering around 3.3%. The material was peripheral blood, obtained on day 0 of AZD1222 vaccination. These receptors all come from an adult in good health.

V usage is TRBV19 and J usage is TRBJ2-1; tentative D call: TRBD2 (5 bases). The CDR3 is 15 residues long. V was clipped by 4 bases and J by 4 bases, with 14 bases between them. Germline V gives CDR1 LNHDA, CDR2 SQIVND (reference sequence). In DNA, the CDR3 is TGTGCCAGTAGTAAGGGCGGGTATACATACAATGAGCAGTTCTTC. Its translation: CASSKGGYTYNEQFF.

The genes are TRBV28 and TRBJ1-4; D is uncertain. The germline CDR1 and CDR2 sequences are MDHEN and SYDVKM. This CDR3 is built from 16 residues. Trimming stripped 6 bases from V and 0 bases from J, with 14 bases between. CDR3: CASRNVAKPTNEKLFF. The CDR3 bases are TGTGCCAGCAGAAATGTGGCCAAACCAACTAATGAAAAACTGTTTTTT.

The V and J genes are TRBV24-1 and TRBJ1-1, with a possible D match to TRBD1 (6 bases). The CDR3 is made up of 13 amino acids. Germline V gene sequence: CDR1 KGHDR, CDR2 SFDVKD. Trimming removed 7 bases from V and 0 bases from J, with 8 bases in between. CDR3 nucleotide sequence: TGTGCCACCAGGGACAGTGTGAACACTGAAGCTTTCTTT. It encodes CATRDSVNTEAFF.